The 18 T cell receptor beta chains presented below share a single source sample, sequenced in a study of T-cell reconstitution after alpha-beta-depleted transplantation in children. A TCRbeta library incorporating unique molecular identifiers was prepared. TCRdb recomputed calls from the PCR reads with MiXCR, one row per CDR3 protein. The sample includes under 300,000 distinct CDR3 sequences, around 8.9% of them seen just once. The sample in question was PBMCs from the stem cell graft donor, obtained from the stem cell graft. These receptors all come from a human donor who donated a stem cell graft to a child with SCID.

In its sample, this clonotype was seen many times. The chain uses TRBV5-1 and TRBJ2-7; 14 nucleotides align to TRBD2. Germline CDR1 SGHRS, CDR2 YFSETQ. V dropped 4 bases and J dropped 3; count of bases not matched to a gene: 3. There are 15 residues in the CDR3. The CDR3: CASSKGTSGGYEQYF. The DNA for the CDR3 is TGCGCCAGCAGCAAAGGGACTAGCGGGGGCTACGAGCAGTACTTC.

Many counts were recorded for this clonotype. This chain links TRBV27 with TRBJ2-1; weak D call: TRBD1 (6 bases). Germline V gene data show CDR1 as MNHEY and CDR2 as SMNVEV (reference sequence). The CDR3 runs to 16 residues. Trimming cost V 3 bases and J 5 bases, with 17 bases left between them. The CDR3 spells CASSFWGTLVDNEQFF. CDR3 DNA: TGTGCCAGCAGTTTCTGGGGGACACTGGTTGACAATGAGCAGTTCTTC.

Many counts were recorded for this clonotype. The chain is built from TRBV4-3 and TRBJ2-1, with D unclear. Germline CDR1 reads LGHNA; CDR2 reads YSLEER. This CDR3 has 14 residues. Deletions cut 0 bases from V and 3 bases from J, with 6 bases between. The CDR3 reads CASSQDRRYNEQFF. The CDR3 nucleotides read TGCGCCAGCAGCCAAGATCGGCGCTACAATGAGCAGTTCTTC.

Note on this clonotype: This may be a read error, as it is one base from a much larger clone. The rearrangement links TRBV19 to TRBJ2-7, with D perhaps given as TRBD1 or TRBD2 (5 bases each). Trimming shortened V by 5 bases and J by 5 bases, and 10 bases separated the two germline ends. There are 12 residues in the CDR3. CDR1 LNHDA and CDR2 SQIVND come from the germline V gene (reference sequence). In DNA, the CDR3 is TGTGCCAGTAGTGTGGGGACCCACGAGCAGTACTTC. Its protein product is CASSVGTHEQYF. Variable domain in full (rest from reference TRBV19 and TRBJ2-7): DGGITQSPKYLFRKEGQNVTLSCEQNLNHDAMYWYRQDPGQGLRLIYYSQIVNDFQKGDIAEGYSVSREKKESFPLTVTSAQKNPTAFYLCASSVGTHEQYFGPGTRLTVT.

The chain is built from TRBV11-2 and TRBJ2-2; D ambiguous. This CDR3 has 18 residues. The germline V and J ends were trimmed by 6 bases and 0 bases, with 20 bases remaining between them. Germline V gene data show CDR1 as SGHAT and CDR2 as FQNNGV. CDR3 loop: CASRNPTGFRPNTGELFF. The CDR3 DNA reads as TGTGCCAGCAGGAATCCTACTGGCTTCAGGCCGAACACCGGGGAGCTGTTTTTT.

This clonotype was seen repeatedly, ten times or more. The chain recombines TRBV5-1 with TRBJ2-6; 7 bases match TRBD1. Germline CDR1 and CDR2: SGHRS and YFSETQ. CDR3 length: 18 amino acids. The J segment lost 1 base and the V segment lost 2 bases, leaving 9 bases of the junction unmatched. The DNA for the CDR3 is TGCGCCAGCAGCTTAGAAGGGGGCGTTCTGTCTGGGGCCAACGTCCTGACTTTC. Translation: CASSLEGGVLSGANVLTF.

This clonotype was detected many times. The V and J genes are TRBV9 and TRBJ2-7, with TRBD1 identical over 8 bases. From germline, CDR1 is SGDLS and CDR2 YYNGEE. V was clipped by 4 bases and J by 3 bases; unmatched bases: 12. The CDR3 loop spans 16 amino acids. Here the CDR3 DNA reads TGTGCCAGCAGCATAACAGGGGGATCCACCTACTACGAGCAGTACTTC. This encodes CASSITGGSTYYEQYF.

There are many counts of this clonotype. This chain's CDR3 is CASSLSWRGGKNTQYF. The CDR3, as DNA: TGTGCCAGCAGTTTATCATGGCGGGGGGGCAAAAATACGCAGTATTTT. The rearrangement joins TRBV28 to TRBJ2-3, with 9 bases matching TRBD2. The CDR3 covers 16 residues. The germline CDR1 and CDR2 sequences are MDHEN and SYDVKM. Trimming at V came to 1 base and at J to 7 bases, leaving 9 bases not matched to a gene. Drawing the rest from reference TRBV28 and TRBJ2-3, the complete variable domain is DVKVTQSSRYLVKRTGEKVFLECVQDMDHENMFWYRQDPGLGLRLIYFSYDVKMKEKGDIPEGYSVSREKKERFSLILESASTNQTSMYLCASSLSWRGGKNTQYFGPGTRLTVL.

This clonotype was detected many times. The J gene is TRBJ2-1, the V gene TRBV5-1; 13 positions agree with TRBD2. This CDR3 has 14 residues. The V gene's germline CDR1 is SGHRS and CDR2 YFSETQ. The trim removed 4 bases at V and 8 bases at J, leaving 3 bases unmatched. The CDR3 sequence is CASSPGLAGDEQFF. The DNA of the CDR3 is TGCGCCAGCAGCCCCGGACTAGCGGGGGATGAGCAGTTCTTC.

Many counts were recorded for this clonotype. In DNA, the CDR3 is TGTGCCAGCAGTTTTGGCAGGCGACAAGAGACCCAGTACTTC. It yields the protein CASSFGRRQETQYF. J is TRBJ2-5 and V is TRBV12-3 or TRBV12-4, with D hard to call. The V and J ends lost 3 bases and 2 bases respectively, with 10 bases between them. This CDR3 comprises 14 residues.

This clonotype has a count of ten or more. This sequence joins TRBV4-3 and TRBJ2-7; D might be TRBD1 (5 bases). The germline V and J ends were trimmed by 1 base and 5 bases, with 12 bases remaining between them. The CDR3 is 14 amino acids. The germline CDR1 and CDR2 sequences are LGHNA and YSLEER. In DNA, the CDR3 is TGCGCCAGCAGCCAAGTTGTTGGGGCCCACGAGCAGTACTTC. Translated: CASSQVVGAHEQYF.

At least ten counts were recorded for this clonotype. V and J are TRBV20-1 and TRBJ2-1; 8 bases match TRBD2. V was clipped by 3 bases and J by 0 bases; unmatched bases: 10. The CDR3 extends over 17 amino acids. Germline-derived CDR1 and CDR2 are DFQATT and SNEGSKA (reference sequence). Here the CDR3 reads CSARLSRGESSYNEQFF. For the CDR3, the DNA is TGCAGTGCTAGGCTCTCGCGGGGGGAGAGCTCCTACAATGAGCAGTTCTTC.

This clonotype has a count of ten or more. J is TRBJ2-7 and V is TRBV6-1, with D unclear. The CDR3 is 10 amino acids. Germline CDR1 MNHNS, CDR2 SASEGT. Trimming took 8 bases from V and 5 from J, leaving 7 bases between them. CDR3 amino acids: CASAVHEQYF. For the CDR3, the DNA is TGTGCCAGCGCAGTCCACGAGCAGTACTTC.

This clonotype was seen many times. This rearrangement joins TRBV12-3 or TRBV12-4 to TRBJ1-5, with unresolved D. The CDR3 runs 13 residues. The ends were cut back, 7 bases at V and 2 bases at J, with 9 bases in the middle. CDR3 amino acids: CASKATGNQPQHF. The DNA of the CDR3 is TGTGCCAGCAAAGCGACCGGCAATCAGCCCCAGCATTTT.

This clonotype has at least ten counts. V usage is TRBV5-1 and J usage is TRBJ2-3; D perhaps matches TRBD1 (6 bases). The CDR3 length is 15 residues. Per germline, CDR1 SGHRS and CDR2 YFSETQ. V lost 4 bases and J 0 bases, leaving 12 bases between the germline ends. Here the CDR3 reads CASSAGTSSTDTQYF. The CDR3, as DNA: TGCGCCAGCAGCGCCGGGACATCTAGCACAGATACGCAGTATTTT.

There are many counts of this clonotype. The chain employs TRBV7-9 and TRBJ1-5; no clear D gene. V dropped 5 bases and J dropped 6 bases, with 8 bases sitting between them. Germline V CDR1 and CDR2: SEHNR, FQNEAQ (reference sequence). The CDR3 totals 12 residues. The CDR3 region is CASSLFGQPQHF. The CDR3 nucleotides read TGTGCCAGCAGCCTCTTCGGTCAGCCCCAGCATTTT.

This clonotype has a count of ten or more. V is TRBV18 and J is TRBJ1-2, with D tentatively TRBD1 (6 bases). V lost 2 bases and J 3 bases, leaving 7 bases between the germline ends. CDR1 and CDR2 (germline): KGHSH, LQKENI. CDR3 length: 13 residues. DNA for the CDR3: TGTGCCAGCTCACCAGAGGGGGACTATGGCTACACCTTC. Protein sequence: CASSPEGDYGYTF.

This clonotype has at least ten counts. The chain is built from TRBV7-2 and TRBJ2-3; D is perhaps TRBD2 (6 bases). This CDR3 comprises 14 residues. From germline, CDR1 is SGHTA and CDR2 FQGNSA. Trimming stripped 7 bases from V and 4 bases from J, with 15 bases between. The CDR3: CASIRELTADTQYF. CDR3 nucleotide sequence: TGTGCCAGCATCCGGGAGTTAACGGCAGATACGCAGTATTTT. The full variable domain, with the rest looked up from reference TRBV7-2 and TRBJ2-3, is GAGVSQSPSNKVTEKGKDVELRCDPISGHTALYWYRQSLGQGLEFLIYFQGNSAPDKSGLPSDRFSAERTGGSVSTLTIQRTQQEDSAVYLCASIRELTADTQYFGPGTRLTVL.